This TCR beta chain is drawn from a study of human versus mouse CDR3 diversity and MHC coevolution (dated by TCRdb to about 2017). Concerning the study at large: According to reports, the immunoSEQ assay can detect one in 200,000 T cells and keeps multiplex PCR amplification bias to a minimum. Valid reads per sample ranged from roughly 5.5 x 10^6 to 1.6 x 10^7 across mouse and human samples. As a reference point for TCR selection on multiple MHC II alleles, the study used human naive CD4 T cell repertoires and compared them against human-TCR-locus transgenic mice that have a single MHC II. Three healthy volunteer blood donors made up the human cohort, with one aged 30 to 39, one aged 40 to 49 and one aged 60 to 69 at collection.

As to this clone: The specificity of this receptor is unknown. No much larger clone is present one base from it, and per-base qualities are unavailable.

Fluorescence-activated cell sorting was used to isolate naive CD4 T cells, defined as CD45RO-negative and CD62L-positive, from PBMCs. Approximately 52 ml of fresh peripheral blood was collected from each donor, and PBMCs were isolated by Ficoll density centrifugation. Sorting was performed on a FACSAria III instrument, with purity above 85% for all samples. Overall study outcomes, separate from this receptor: Repertoire diversity was not regarded as directly comparable between humans and mice because human T cells were selected on six or seven MHC II alleles. The largest TCR beta repertoire, 1.5 million to 2 million clonotypes, was estimated by iCHAO1 for humans, a finding likely attributable to selection by multiple MHC II molecules. On average, more CDR3 deletions and insertions were observed in humans than in mice, indicating greater exonuclease and TdT activity. Among all compared groups, two of the three human donors had the lowest clonal inequality scores.

At the junction V is shortened by 6 bases and J by 3 bases, with 19 bases in between. Taken from the germline V gene, the CDR1 and CDR2 loops are MRHNA and SNTAGT. The CDR3 contains 16 residues, cysteine and phenylalanine counted. Of the read, only the CDR3 DNA is kept; its 48 bases are in frame from base 1. The QIAGEN blood and tissue kit was used to extract genomic DNA from the sorted cells, and that DNA was then quantified on a NanoDrop 1000. TCR alpha and beta chains were deep sequenced and quantified on the immunoSEQ platform using multiplex PCR of genomic DNA. As for the authors' bioinformatics: IMGT gene and region definitions were used for annotation of the TCR sequences. As a stand-in for the preselection repertoire, out-of-frame rearrangements were used and set against in-frame clonotypes. Repertoire size was estimated with the iCHAO1 estimator supplied with the immunoSEQ platform. A Gini index based on the Lorenz curve was applied to in-frame amino acid clonotypes to measure clonal inequality. The intersect function in the R package tcR was used to count shared clonotypes, while the Jaccard index served to score similarity. The R prcomp function was used without normalization to run principal component analysis of V, J and V-J usage frequencies. This immuneACCESS table, as held by TCRdb, lists in-frame sequences with V and J called but not all clones. Of the missing ones, under half trace to an unresolved V gene in checked studies; the others have no known cause. V, J and clone size are taken as reported in that table, and D and trimming were inferred from the DNA itself. This sample lists about 77,000 clones; around 90% were detected once. The top ten clonotypes cover less than 0.19% of the sample.

The chain uses TRBV6-4 and TRBJ2-3; possibly the D gene is TRBD2, per 6 matching bases. The origin of this receptor is a person between 25 and 75 years old in good health. The sequencing sample was made of naive CD4+ T cells from blood. This specimen's cell subset or site label, per the study, means: CD45RO-negative CD62L-positive naive CD4 T cells. Here the CDR3 is given as CASSLRGGTVTDTQYF. The base sequence is TGTGCCAGCAGCTTAAGGGGCGGGACGGTTACAGATACGCAGTATTTT.